This T cell receptor (beta chain) was sequenced during a study of blood T cell repertoires in COVID-19. As for the study in general: T cells, B-cell-depleted T cells, or PBMCs provided the cDNA or gDNA that served as material.

Clones were read by immunoSEQ multiplex PCR, and TCRdb kept only the in-frame ones, dropping some. The sample lists around 200,000 clones, more than 85% occurring once. The CDR3 is made up of 16 amino acids. V lost 6 bases and J lost 8; bases outside the gene matches: 18. Germline-derived CDR1 and CDR2 are MDHEN and SYDVKM. Sequenced material: peripheral blood. This clonotype originated in a man aged 25 to 45 with acute or convalescent COVID-19. This rearrangement joins TRBV28 to TRBJ1-2; 7 bases match TRBD1. CDR3 amino acids: CASRSEGAGRWWGYTF. CDR3 DNA sequence: TGTGCCAGCAGGTCTGAGGGGGCAGGGCGTTGGTGGGGCTACACCTTC.